This T cell receptor (beta chain) was sequenced for a study of blood T cells in healthy people across ages. Notes on the study in general: Investigators treated diversity estimates from one million T cells as underestimates.

The CDR3 runs to 15 residues. Germline assignment: CDR1 SGHTA and CDR2 FQGNSA. In the case of this clonotype: The antigen is unknown. Possible read error: a much larger clone is one base away.

Through a sample-barcoded 5' primer and a J-beta primer mix, a second PCR was run for about 6 to 11 cycles. One entry per CDR3 protein, called by TCRdb with MiXCR from the 5' RACE reads. The table has 1.4 million or so distinct CDR3 sequences, approximately 42% seen once. The TCR sequence derives from a woman between 18 and 29 years old in good health. This chain connects TRBV7-2 to TRBJ2-5, with a weak D call TRBD2 (6 bases). Specimen: blood. The CDR3 loop is CAGSLNGGFQETQYF. CDR3 coding DNA: TGTGCCGGCAGCTTGAACGGGGGATTCCAAGAGACCCAGTACTTC.